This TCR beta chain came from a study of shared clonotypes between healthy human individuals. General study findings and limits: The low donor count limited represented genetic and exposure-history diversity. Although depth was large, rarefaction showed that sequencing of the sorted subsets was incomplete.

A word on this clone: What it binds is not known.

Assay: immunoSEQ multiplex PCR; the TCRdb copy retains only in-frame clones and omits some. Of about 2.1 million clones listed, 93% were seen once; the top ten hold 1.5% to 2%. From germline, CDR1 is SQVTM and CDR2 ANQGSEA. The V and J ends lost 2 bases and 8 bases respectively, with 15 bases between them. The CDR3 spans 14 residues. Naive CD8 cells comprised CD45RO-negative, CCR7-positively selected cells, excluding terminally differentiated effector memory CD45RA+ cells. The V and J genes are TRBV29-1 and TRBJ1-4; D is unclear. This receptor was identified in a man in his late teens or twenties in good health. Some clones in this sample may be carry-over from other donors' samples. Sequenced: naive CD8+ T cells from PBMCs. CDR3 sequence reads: CSVESPGESEKLFF. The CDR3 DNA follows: TGCAGCGTTGAATCGCCCGGGGAAAGCGAAAAACTGTTTTTT.